This entry is about one TCR beta chain. Germline CDR1 SNHLY, CDR2 FYNNEI. The CDR3 totals 17 residues. After removal of 2 bases from V and 4 bases from J, the junction contained 11 bases not matched to a gene. The data belong to a study of blood T cell repertoires in COVID-19. Study-level information: Collection of acute and convalescent COVID-19 samples took place in the United States, Italy and Spain.

Original methodology: Amplification of reference gene primers provided the estimated nucleated cell counts. Some clones are missing from TCRdb's copy, which holds only in-frame ones; the method was immunoSEQ multiplex PCR. V and J calls and clone size follow that table, whereas D and trimming were derived from the DNA. The table includes roughly 200,000 clones, roughly 90% detected once. The sequence was obtained from a man aged 18 to 30 with active or convalescent COVID-19. V usage is TRBV2 and J usage is TRBJ2-3; 8 bases fit TRBD1. Sequencing input: peripheral blood. This CDR3 reads CASSEWGVDRESDTQYF. The DNA of the CDR3 is TGTGCCAGCAGTGAATGGGGCGTGGACAGGGAATCAGATACGCAGTATTTT. Full variable domain (remainder filled in from reference TRBV2 and TRBJ2-3): EPEVTQTPSHQVTQMGQEVILRCVPISNHLYFYWYRQILGQKVEFLVSFYNNEISEKSEIFDDQFSVERPDGSNFTLKIRSTKLEDSAMYFCASSEWGVDRESDTQYFGPGTRLTVL.